These T cell receptor beta chains were read from a single sample in a study of blood T cells in healthy people across ages. In TCRdb, the 5' RACE reads were re-called with MiXCR into one record per CDR3 protein. The profile shows some 670,000 distinct CDR3 sequences, approximately 52% of them singletons. The specimen was blood. The receptors come from a woman aged 80 or over in good health. CDR3s include the opening cysteine and the closing phenylalanine or tryptophan. A D gene is named only where the DNA matches it firmly.

d_call j_call v_call cdr3_aa
- TRBJ2-1 TRBV5-1 CASSRTTGSEQFF
- TRBJ2-4 TRBV6-1 CASSAGILNIQYF
TRBD1 TRBJ2-3 TRBV27 CASSLSKIEGARTPTDTQYF
- TRBJ2-1 TRBV24-1 CATSDLRQDEQFF
- TRBJ2-5 TRBV7-9 CASSPSGVKTQYF
- TRBJ1-1 TRBV27 CASSPLRTEIMNTEAFF
TRBD2 TRBJ2-5 TRBV4-1 CASSQDAGGGKETQYF
- TRBJ1-2 TRBV20-1 CSALARQGLYGYTF
- TRBJ2-7 TRBV15 CATSPETDYEQYF
TRBD2 TRBJ2-3 TRBV6-6 CASSYDGGGRARDTQYF
- TRBJ2-3 TRBV11-2 CASSWAGLTDTQYF
TRBD1 TRBJ1-1 TRBV10-3 CAISRQGPNTEAFF
TRBD2 TRBJ2-5 TRBV29-1 CSVVAGGNQETQYF
TRBD1 TRBJ2-1 TRBV27 CASTRSEGAGDEQFF
- TRBJ2-7 TRBV27 CASAFIRAGFGYEQYF
- TRBJ2-7 TRBV20-1 CSAWTLSSYEQYF
TRBD1 - TRBV20-1 CSAQGTGGYNEQYF
- TRBJ2-1 TRBV7-9 CASSLMTGNEQFF
TRBD2 TRBJ2-1 TRBV7-2 CASSRRTSGETFGSYNEQFF
- TRBJ1-4 TRBV20-1 CSARDAGANEKLFF
- TRBJ2-7 TRBV29-1 CSVETAALTYEQYF
TRBD1 TRBJ1-5 TRBV9 CASSVGQGLGSNQPQHF
- TRBJ2-3 TRBV2 CASSVSPPSTNTQYF
TRBD1 TRBJ2-1 TRBV6-1 CASSDRGFSYNEQFF
- TRBJ1-4 TRBV18 CASSPRGGVNEKLFF
- TRBJ2-4 TRBV20-1 CSASRGSKNIQYF
- TRBJ2-7 TRBV7-9 CASSPSARSYEQYF
TRBD1 TRBJ2-7 TRBV27 CASSSDRGPYEQYF
- TRBJ2-2 TRBV21-1 CASSKVTGGATGELFF
- TRBJ1-1 TRBV10-3 CAISLTGAHAEAFF
- TRBJ2-1 TRBV30 CAGSTGNEQFF
TRBD1 TRBJ1-2 TRBV4-2 CASSLDPQGADYGYTF
TRBD2 - TRBV25-1 CASSGGRVEETQYF
TRBD2 TRBJ2-3 TRBV4-2 CASSQGTSGGALADTQYF
- TRBJ1-1 TRBV9 CASSGFPRRLNTEAFF
TRBD2 TRBJ2-1 TRBV12-3/TRBV12-4 CASKPGGSSYNEQFF
- TRBJ2-4 TRBV27 CASSYYGTDPSYF
TRBD2 TRBJ2-3 TRBV12-3/TRBV12-4 CASRRRGGAFTDTQYF
- TRBJ2-1 TRBV20-1 CSVLHYSYNEQFF
TRBD1 TRBJ2-2 TRBV28 CASGAGGRLTGELFF
TRBD2 TRBJ2-3 TRBV29-1 CSVEGWLADSDTQYF
- TRBJ2-3 TRBV27 CAGSRTQGDTQYF
- TRBJ1-2 TRBV5-1 CASSRGIEYGYTF
- TRBJ2-1 TRBV7-9 CASSLAGEYNEQFF
- TRBJ2-7 TRBV18 CASSPQGAITYEQYF
- TRBJ1-1 TRBV28 CASRLLTAATEAFF
- TRBJ2-3 TRBV5-8 CASSLRDESTDTQYF
TRBD2 TRBJ2-1 TRBV6-2/TRBV6-3 CASASSGRAAPPYNEQFF
- TRBJ2-1 TRBV14 CASSQVWGEQFF
- TRBJ2-3 TRBV20-1 CSALSLRDKNTDTQYF
TRBD2 - TRBV4-1 CASSLGTSGFYEQYF
TRBD2 TRBJ2-7 TRBV20-1 CSAMRLAAYEQYF
- TRBJ2-1 TRBV20-1 CSAREEGLPGNEQFF
- TRBJ1-5 TRBV6-1 CASSAYTQGSNPPQHF
TRBD2 TRBJ2-2 TRBV5-1 CASSLAAGETFAGELFF
- TRBJ1-6 TRBV20-1 CSAPDLSSYNSPLHF
TRBD1 TRBJ1-5 TRBV4-1 CASSQEPQGDGSNQPQHF
TRBD1 TRBJ2-3 TRBV7-9 CASSLMTGVDTQYF
TRBD1 TRBJ2-7 TRBV9 CASSVEGDSSYEQYF
- TRBJ2-1 TRBV27 CASSSYGSLRSYNEQFF